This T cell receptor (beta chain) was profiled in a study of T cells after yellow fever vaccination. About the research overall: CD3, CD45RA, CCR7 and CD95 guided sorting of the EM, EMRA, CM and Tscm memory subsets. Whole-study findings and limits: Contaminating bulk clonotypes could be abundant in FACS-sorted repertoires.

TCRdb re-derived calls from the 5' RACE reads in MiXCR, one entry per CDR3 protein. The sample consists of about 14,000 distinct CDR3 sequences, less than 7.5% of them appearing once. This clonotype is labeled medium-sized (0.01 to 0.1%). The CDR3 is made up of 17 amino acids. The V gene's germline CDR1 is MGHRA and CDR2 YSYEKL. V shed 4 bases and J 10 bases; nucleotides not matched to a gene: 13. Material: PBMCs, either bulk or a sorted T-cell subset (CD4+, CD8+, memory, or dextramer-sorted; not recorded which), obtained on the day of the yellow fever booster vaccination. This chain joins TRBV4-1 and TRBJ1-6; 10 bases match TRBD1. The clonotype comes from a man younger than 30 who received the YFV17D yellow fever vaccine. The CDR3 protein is CASSPAPGQGYPSPLHF. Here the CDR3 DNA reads TGCGCCAGCAGCCCAGCCCCGGGACAGGGGTATCCGTCACCCCTCCACTTT.